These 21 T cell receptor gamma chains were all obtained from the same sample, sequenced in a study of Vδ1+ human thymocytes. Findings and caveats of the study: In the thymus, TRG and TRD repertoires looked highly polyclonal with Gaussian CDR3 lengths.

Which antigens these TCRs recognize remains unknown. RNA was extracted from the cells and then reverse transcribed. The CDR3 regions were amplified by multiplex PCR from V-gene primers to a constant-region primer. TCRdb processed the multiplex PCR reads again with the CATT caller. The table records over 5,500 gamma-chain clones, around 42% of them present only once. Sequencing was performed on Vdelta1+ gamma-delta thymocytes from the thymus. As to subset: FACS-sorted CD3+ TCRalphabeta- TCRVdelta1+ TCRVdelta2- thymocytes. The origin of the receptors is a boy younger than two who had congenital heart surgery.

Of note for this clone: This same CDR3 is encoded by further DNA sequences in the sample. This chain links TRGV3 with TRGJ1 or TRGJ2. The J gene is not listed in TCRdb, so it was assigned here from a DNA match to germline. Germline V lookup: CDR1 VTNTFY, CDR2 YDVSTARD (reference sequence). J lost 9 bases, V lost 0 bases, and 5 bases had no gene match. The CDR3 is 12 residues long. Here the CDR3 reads CATWDRPRKKLF. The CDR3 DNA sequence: TGTGCCACCTGGGACAGGCCGCGTAAGAAACTCTTT.

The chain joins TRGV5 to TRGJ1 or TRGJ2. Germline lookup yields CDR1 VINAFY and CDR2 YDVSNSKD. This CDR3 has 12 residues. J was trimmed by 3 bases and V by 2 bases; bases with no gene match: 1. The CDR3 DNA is TGTGCCACCTGGGACACTTATTATAAGAAACTCTTT. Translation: CATWDTYYKKLF.

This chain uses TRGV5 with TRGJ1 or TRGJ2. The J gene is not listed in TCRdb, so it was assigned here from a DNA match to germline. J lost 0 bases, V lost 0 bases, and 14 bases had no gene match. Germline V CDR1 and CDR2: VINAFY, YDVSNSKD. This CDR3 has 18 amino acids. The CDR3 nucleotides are TGTGCCACCTGGGACAGGATAGAAAATTCCCCGAATTATTATAAGAAACTCTTT. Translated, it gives CATWDRIENSPNYYKKLF.

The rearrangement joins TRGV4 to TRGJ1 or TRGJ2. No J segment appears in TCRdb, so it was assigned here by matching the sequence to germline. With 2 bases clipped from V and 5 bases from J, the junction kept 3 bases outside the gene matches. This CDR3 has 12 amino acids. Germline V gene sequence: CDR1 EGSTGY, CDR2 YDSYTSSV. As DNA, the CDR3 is TGTGCCACCTGGGATGTTCATTATAAGAAACTCTTT. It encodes CATWDVHYKKLF.

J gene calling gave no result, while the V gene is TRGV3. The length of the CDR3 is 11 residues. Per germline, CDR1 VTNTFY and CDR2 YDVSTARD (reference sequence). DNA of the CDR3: TGTGCCACCTGGGACAGGGTTAGGAAGCTCTTT. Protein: CATWDRVRKLF.

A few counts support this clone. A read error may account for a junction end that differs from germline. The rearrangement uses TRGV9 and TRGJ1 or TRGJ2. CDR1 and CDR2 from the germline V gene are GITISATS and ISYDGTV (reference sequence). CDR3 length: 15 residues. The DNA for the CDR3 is TGTGCCTTGTGTGAGGTGCTGGGGAATTATTATAAGAAACTCTTT. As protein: CALCEVLGNYYKKLF.

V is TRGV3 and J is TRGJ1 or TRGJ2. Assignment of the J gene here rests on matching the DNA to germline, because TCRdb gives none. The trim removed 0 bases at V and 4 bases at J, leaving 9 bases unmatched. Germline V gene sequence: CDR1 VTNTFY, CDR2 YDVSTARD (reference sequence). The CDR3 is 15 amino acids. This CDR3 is CATWDRRVLYYKKLF. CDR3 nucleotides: TGTGCCACCTGGGACAGGCGGGTTTTGTATTATAAGAAACTCTTT.

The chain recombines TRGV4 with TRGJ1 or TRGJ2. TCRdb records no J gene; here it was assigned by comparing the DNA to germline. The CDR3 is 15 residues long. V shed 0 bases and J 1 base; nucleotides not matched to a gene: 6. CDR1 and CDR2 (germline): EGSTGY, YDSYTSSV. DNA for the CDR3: TGTGCCACCTGGGATGGGCCCCCCAATTATTATAAGAAACTCTTT. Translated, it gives CATWDGPPNYYKKLF.

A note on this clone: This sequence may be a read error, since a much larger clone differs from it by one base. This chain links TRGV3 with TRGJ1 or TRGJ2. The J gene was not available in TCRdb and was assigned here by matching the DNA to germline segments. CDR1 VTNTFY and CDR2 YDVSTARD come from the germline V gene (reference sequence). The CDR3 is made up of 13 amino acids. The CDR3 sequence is CATWGRPGYKKLF. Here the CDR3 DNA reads TGTGCCACCTGGGGCAGGCCGGGATATAAGAAACTCTTT.

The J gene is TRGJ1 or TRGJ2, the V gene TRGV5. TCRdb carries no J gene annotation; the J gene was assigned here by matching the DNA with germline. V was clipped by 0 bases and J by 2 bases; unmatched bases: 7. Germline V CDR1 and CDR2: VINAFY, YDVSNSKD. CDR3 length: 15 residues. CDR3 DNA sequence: TGTGCCACCTGGGACAGGCCGAGGGATTATTATAAGAAACTCTTT. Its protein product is CATWDRPRDYYKKLF.

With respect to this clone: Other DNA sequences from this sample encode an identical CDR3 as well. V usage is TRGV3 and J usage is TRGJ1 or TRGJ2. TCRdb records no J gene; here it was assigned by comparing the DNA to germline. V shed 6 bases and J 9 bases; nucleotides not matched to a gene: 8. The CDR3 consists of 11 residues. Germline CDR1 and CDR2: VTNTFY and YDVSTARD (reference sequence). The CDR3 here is CATWRGAKKLF. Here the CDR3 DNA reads TGTGCCACCTGGAGAGGGGCTAAGAAACTCTTT.

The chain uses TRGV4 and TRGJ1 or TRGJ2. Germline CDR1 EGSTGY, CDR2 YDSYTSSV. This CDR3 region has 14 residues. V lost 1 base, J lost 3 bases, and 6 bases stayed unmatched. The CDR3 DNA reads TGTGCCACCTGGGATGGTGACCTTTATTATAAGAAACTCTTT. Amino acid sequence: CATWDGDLYYKKLF.

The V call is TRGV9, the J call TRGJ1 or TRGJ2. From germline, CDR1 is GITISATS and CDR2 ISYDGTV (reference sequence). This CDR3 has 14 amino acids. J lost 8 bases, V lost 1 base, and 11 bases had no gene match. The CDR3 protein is CALWEVGFRDKKLF. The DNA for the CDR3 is TGTGCCTTGTGGGAGGTCGGCTTCCGTGATAAGAAACTCTTT.

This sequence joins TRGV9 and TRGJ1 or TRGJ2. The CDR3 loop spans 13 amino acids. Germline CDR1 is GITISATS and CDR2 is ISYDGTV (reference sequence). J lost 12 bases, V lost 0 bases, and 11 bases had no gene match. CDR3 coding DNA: TGTGCCTTGTGGGAGGTGCGGTGTCTGACGAAACTCTTT. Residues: CALWEVRCLTKLF.

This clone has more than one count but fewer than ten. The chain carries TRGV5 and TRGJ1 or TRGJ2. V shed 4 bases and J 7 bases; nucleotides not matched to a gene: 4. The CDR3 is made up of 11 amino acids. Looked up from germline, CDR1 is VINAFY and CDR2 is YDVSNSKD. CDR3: CATWDWYKKLF. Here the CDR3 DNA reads TGTGCCACCTGGGATTGGTATAAGAAACTCTTT.

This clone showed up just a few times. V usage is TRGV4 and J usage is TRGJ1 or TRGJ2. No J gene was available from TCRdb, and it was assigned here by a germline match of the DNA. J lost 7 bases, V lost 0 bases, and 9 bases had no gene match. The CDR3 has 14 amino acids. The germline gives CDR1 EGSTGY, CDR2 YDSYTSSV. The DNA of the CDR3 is TGTGCCACCTGGGATGGGCCGCGGGGGTATAAGAAACTCTTT. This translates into CATWDGPRGYKKLF.

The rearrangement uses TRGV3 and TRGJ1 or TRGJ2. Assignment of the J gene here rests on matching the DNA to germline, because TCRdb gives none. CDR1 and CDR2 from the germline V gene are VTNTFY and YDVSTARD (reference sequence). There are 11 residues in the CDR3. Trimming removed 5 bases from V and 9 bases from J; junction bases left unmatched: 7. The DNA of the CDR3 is TGTGCCACCTGGGGGTGGGGTAAGAAACTCTTT. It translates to CATWGWGKKLF.

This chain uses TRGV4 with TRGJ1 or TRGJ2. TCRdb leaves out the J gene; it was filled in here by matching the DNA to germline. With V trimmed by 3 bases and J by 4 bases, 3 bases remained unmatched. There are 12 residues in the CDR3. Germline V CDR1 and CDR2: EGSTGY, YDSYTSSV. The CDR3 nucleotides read TGTGCCACCTGGGATAACTATTATAAGAAACTCTTT. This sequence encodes CATWDNYYKKLF.

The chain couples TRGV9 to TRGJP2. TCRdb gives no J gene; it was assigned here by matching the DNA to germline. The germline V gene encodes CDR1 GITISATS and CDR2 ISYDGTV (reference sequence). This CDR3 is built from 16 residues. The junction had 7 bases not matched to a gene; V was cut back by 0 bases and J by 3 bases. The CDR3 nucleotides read TGTGCCTTGTGGGAGGTGCTGGTCGGTAGTGATTGGATCAAGACGTTT. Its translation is CALWEVLVGSDWIKTF.

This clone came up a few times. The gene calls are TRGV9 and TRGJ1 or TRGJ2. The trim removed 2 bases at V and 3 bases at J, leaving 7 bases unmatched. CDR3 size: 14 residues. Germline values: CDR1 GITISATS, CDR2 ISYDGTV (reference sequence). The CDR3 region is CALWEGKCYYKKLF. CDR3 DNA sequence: TGTGCCTTGTGGGAGGGGAAGTGTTATTATAAGAAACTCTTT.

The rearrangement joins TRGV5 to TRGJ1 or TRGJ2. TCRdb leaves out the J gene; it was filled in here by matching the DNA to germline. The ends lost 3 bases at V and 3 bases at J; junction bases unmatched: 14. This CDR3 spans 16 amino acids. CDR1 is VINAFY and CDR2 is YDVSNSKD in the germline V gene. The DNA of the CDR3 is TGTGCCACCTGGGACGGCCACCATCCCCGTTATTATAAGAAACTCTTT. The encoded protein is CATWDGHHPRYYKKLF.